These 28 T cell receptor beta chains came from one sample sequenced in a study of human T cells and chemical hapten exposure. Treatment defined: therapeutic diphenylcyclopropenone sensitization with weekly scalp DPC. In the library, unique molecular identifiers were attached to individual cDNA molecules. TCRdb redid the calling of the reads with MiXCR, one entry per CDR3 protein. Of around 800 distinct CDR3 sequences listed, less than 70% are singletons. The source material was whole blood, sampled before DPC sensitization or 2, 6, or about 24 weeks after (not recorded which). The receptors derive from an adult with alopecia areata. Some clones in this sample may be carry-over from other donors' samples. This table probably holds off-target reads from a library built for another chain.

J is TRBJ2-1 and V is TRBV7-2; D not certain. The V end was cut by 5 bases, the J end by 8 bases, with 13 bases between. The CDR3 extends over 13 amino acids. Looked up from germline, CDR1 is SGHTA and CDR2 is FQGNSA. The CDR3 coding sequence is TGTGCCAGCAGCCCGGTAGGTATCGATGAGCAGTTCTTC. This encodes CASSPVGIDEQFF.

The rearrangement uses TRBV4-3 and TRBJ1-6; 7 positions agree with TRBD1. The CDR3 spans 14 residues. Trimming at V came to 4 bases and at J to 10 bases, leaving 7 bases not matched to a gene. CDR1 and CDR2 from the germline V gene are LGHNA and YSLEER. CDR3 nucleotide sequence: TGCGCCAGCAGCCGAGATACAGGGGACTCACCCCTCCACTTT. Amino acid sequence: CASSRDTGDSPLHF.

The chain is built from TRBV6-1 and TRBJ2-7; 11 bases map to TRBD2. The CDR3 is made up of 14 amino acids. Germline V lookup: CDR1 MNHNS, CDR2 SASEGT. The V and J ends lost 4 bases and 3 bases, in that order; junction bases with no gene match: 2. DNA for the CDR3: TGTGCCAGCAGTGCAACTAGCGGGAGCTACGAGCAGTACTTC. Its protein product is CASSATSGSYEQYF.

In this sample, this clonotype turned up once. The chain combines TRBV20-1 with TRBJ2-5, with TRBD2 matching over 8 bases. The germline gives CDR1 DFQATT, CDR2 SNEGSKA (reference sequence). V gave up 6 bases and J gave up 0 bases; unmatched junction bases: 9. This CDR3 has 15 amino acids. The CDR3 bases are TGCAGTGCCCCGATAGCGGGAACCCACCAAGAGACCCAGTACTTC. This codes for CSAPIAGTHQETQYF.

In its sample, this clonotype was seen a few times. The CDR3 is CASSLSPLSGNTIYF. The CDR3, as DNA: TGTGCCAGCAGTTTGTCCCCTCTCTCTGGAAACACCATATATTTT. The rearrangement joins TRBV12-3 or TRBV12-4 to TRBJ1-3, with D hard to call. This CDR3 contains 15 residues. Trimming pared 3 bases from V and 0 bases from J, leaving 9 bases between.

The chain has TRBV20-1 and TRBJ2-7, with TRBD2 matching 9 bases. The CDR3 has 15 residues. Germline V gene lookup returns CDR1 DFQATT and CDR2 SNEGSKA (reference sequence). After removal of 3 bases from V and 4 bases from J, the junction contained 10 bases not matched to a gene. The CDR3 loop is CSASPLREGRYEQYF. CDR3 nucleotide sequence: TGCAGTGCTAGCCCGCTGCGGGAGGGAAGATACGAGCAGTACTTC.

V and J are TRBV6-2 or TRBV6-3 and TRBJ2-3; D is unclear. The CDR3 runs 11 residues. Per the germline V gene, CDR1 is MNHEY and CDR2 is SVGEGT. Trimming removed 4 bases from V and 12 bases from J, with 11 bases in between. The CDR3 loop reads CASSFLEQQYF. In DNA, the CDR3 is TGTGCCAGCAGTTTCTTAGAACAACAGTATTTT.

J is TRBJ2-2 and V is TRBV7-3; D is unclear. The CDR3 consists of 12 residues. V was trimmed by 8 bases and J by 5 bases, leaving 9 bases between them. Germline-derived CDR1 and CDR2 are SGHTA and FQGTGA. DNA for the CDR3: TGTGCCAGCGGTAGGGAAACCGGGGAGCTGTTTTTT. Translation: CASGRETGELFF. The whole variable domain, filled in from reference TRBV7-3 and TRBJ2-2, reads GAGVSQTPSNKVTEKGKYVELRCDPISGHTALYWYRQSLGQGPEFLIYFQGTGAADDSGLPNDRFFAVRPEGSVSTLKIQRTERGDSAVYLCASGRETGELFFGEGSRLTVL.

V gene TRBV2 combines with J gene TRBJ2-1; 7 nucleotides match TRBD2. From germline, CDR1 is SNHLY and CDR2 FYNNEI. V shed 6 bases and J 6 bases; nucleotides not matched to a gene: 8. The CDR3 has 14 amino acids. The CDR3 DNA sequence: TGTGCCAGCAGCCCGAATGGCGGGAGCAATGAGCAGTTCTTC. Protein sequence: CASSPNGGSNEQFF. The complete variable domain, with remaining parts taken from reference TRBV2 and TRBJ2-1, reads EPEVTQTPSHQVTQMGQEVILRCVPISNHLYFYWYRQILGQKVEFLVSFYNNEISEKSEIFDDQFSVERPDGSNFTLKIRSTKLEDSAMYFCASSPNGGSNEQFFGPGTRLTVL.

This chain uses TRBV24-1 with TRBJ2-2; TRBD1 might be the D (6 bases). The CDR3 runs 15 residues. Germline V gives CDR1 KGHDR, CDR2 SFDVKD. The V end lost 7 bases, the J end lost 4 bases, and 15 bases lay between the germline ends. CDR3 sequence (DNA): TGTGCCACCAGACAGACAGGCGGAGGCACCGGGGAGCTGTTTTTT. This gives the protein CATRQTGGGTGELFF.

J is TRBJ2-5 and V is TRBV6-6; D is ambiguous. The CDR3 runs to 11 residues. The germline V gene has CDR1 MNHNY and CDR2 SVGAGI (reference sequence). Deletions cut 6 bases from V and 7 bases from J, with 9 bases between. The CDR3 sequence: CASSPRGTQYF. The CDR3 nucleotides read TGTGCCAGCAGCCCTAGAGGGACCCAGTACTTC.

This clonotype has more than one count but fewer than ten. The genes are TRBV25-1 and TRBJ2-3; D not certain. This CDR3 region has 14 residues. Germline CDR1 and CDR2: MGHDK and SYGVNS. V dropped 6 bases and J dropped 0 bases, with 10 bases sitting between them. This CDR3 reads CASRGPASTDTQYF. The CDR3 coding sequence is TGTGCCAGCAGAGGGCCGGCTAGCACAGATACGCAGTATTTT.

The genes are TRBV12-3 or TRBV12-4 and TRBJ2-5, with D perhaps matching TRBD1 or TRBD2 (6 bases each). The CDR3 contains 13 residues. Trimming left V 6 bases short and J 4 bases short, with 12 bases between. The CDR3 loop is CASRKGEAETQYF. The DNA of the CDR3 is TGTGCCAGCAGAAAGGGGGAGGCAGAGACCCAGTACTTC.

This rearrangement joins TRBV7-9 to TRBJ2-3, with D perhaps TRBD1 (5 bases). CDR1 is SEHNR and CDR2 is FQNEAQ in the germline V gene (reference sequence). V dropped 5 bases and J dropped 0 bases, with 12 bases sitting between them. The CDR3 totals 15 residues. CDR3 sequence (DNA): TGTGCCAGCAGCCTAATTCAGGGTAGCACAGATACGCAGTATTTT. Its protein product is CASSLIQGSTDTQYF.

This clonotype was observed a single time. The CDR3 loop is CASSLGGLAGGRVTDTQYF. DNA of the CDR3: TGTGCCAGCAGCCTCGGGGGACTAGCGGGAGGGAGGGTCACAGATACGCAGTATTTT. The chain has TRBV7-2 and TRBJ2-3, with 16 bases lining up with TRBD2. Germline V gives CDR1 SGHTA, CDR2 FQGNSA. The J segment lost 2 bases and the V segment lost 5 bases, leaving 10 bases of the junction unmatched. The CDR3 loop spans 19 amino acids.

The genes are TRBV19 and TRBJ2-3; 12 bases are shared with TRBD2. Germline V gives CDR1 LNHDA, CDR2 SQIVND (reference sequence). The length of the CDR3 is 18 residues. Trimming cost V 1 base and J 0 bases; bases outside gene matches: 5. CDR3: CASSIGLAGVASTDTQYF. The CDR3 DNA reads as TGTGCCAGTAGTATAGGACTAGCGGGAGTCGCTAGCACAGATACGCAGTATTTT.

The chain employs TRBV5-1 and TRBJ2-7; the D is unclear. The germline V and J ends were trimmed by 0 bases and 3 bases, with 16 bases remaining between them. Germline V lookup: CDR1 SGHRS, CDR2 YFSETQ. The CDR3 contains 16 residues. CDR3 DNA sequence: TGCGCCAGCAGCTTGGGACGCAATCCCTCCATCTACGAGCAGTACTTC. Amino acids: CASSLGRNPSIYEQYF. The full variable domain, with the rest looked up from reference TRBV5-1 and TRBJ2-7, is KAGVTQTPRYLIKTRGQQVTLSCSPISGHRSVSWYQQTPGQGLQFLFEYFSETQRNKGNFPGRFSGRQFSNSRSEMNVSTLELGDSALYLCASSLGRNPSIYEQYFGPGTRLTVT.

V is TRBV20-1 and J is TRBJ2-7; TRBD2 agrees at 8 bases. The J segment lost 2 bases and the V segment lost 4 bases, leaving 10 bases of the junction unmatched. The CDR3 has 15 amino acids. Per germline, CDR1 DFQATT and CDR2 SNEGSKA (reference sequence). In DNA, the CDR3 is TGCAGTGCTAACAGCGACGTTAGCGGGACCTACGAGCAGTACTTC. Residues: CSANSDVSGTYEQYF.

This clonotype was found once. The chain uses TRBV29-1 and TRBJ1-1, with 7 positions matching TRBD1. In germline, CDR1 is SQVTM, CDR2 ANQGSEA. CDR3 length equals 14 residues. V was clipped by 7 bases and J by 4 bases; unmatched bases: 12. Here the CDR3 reads CSARQGRRGTEAFF. As DNA, the CDR3 is TGCAGCGCCCGACAGGGCAGACGGGGCACTGAAGCTTTCTTT.

This clonotype was counted between two and nine times. The chain carries TRBV4-3 and TRBJ2-7; 7 bases map to TRBD1. The CDR3 is made up of 15 amino acids. Germline V CDR1 and CDR2: LGHNA, YSLEER. V lost 0 bases, J lost 3 bases, and 5 bases stayed unmatched. The CDR3 spells CASSQDLAGGYEQYF. The CDR3 nucleotides read TGCGCCAGCAGCCAAGATCTCGCAGGGGGCTACGAGCAGTACTTC.

The chain uses TRBV18 and TRBJ2-2, with 8 bases identical to TRBD2. The CDR3 is made up of 16 amino acids. V shed 2 bases and J 6 bases; nucleotides not matched to a gene: 8. Germline assignment: CDR1 KGHSH and CDR2 LQKENI. CDR3 DNA: TGTGCCAGCTCACCATTCCAGCGGGAGCTTCCCGGGGAGCTGTTTTTT. Residues: CASSPFQRELPGELFF.

This rearrangement joins TRBV7-9 to TRBJ2-3; unclear D gene. V was shortened by 4 bases and J by 4 bases, with 6 bases between the two germline ends. This CDR3 spans 12 amino acids. Germline V gives CDR1 SEHNR, CDR2 FQNEAQ (reference sequence). The CDR3: CASSSIADTQYF. In DNA, the CDR3 is TGTGCCAGCAGCTCGATCGCAGATACGCAGTATTTT.

The chain uses TRBV29-1 and TRBJ1-2; 7 bases line up with TRBD1. The trim removed 7 bases at V and 8 bases at J, leaving 13 bases unmatched. The CDR3 has 13 amino acids. Germline V CDR1 and CDR2: SQVTM, ANQGSEA. In nucleotides, the CDR3 is TGCAGCGCCTGGGACAGTCGGAGTGGCGGCTACACCTTC. Amino acids: CSAWDSRSGGYTF.

The chain employs TRBV6-2 or TRBV6-3 and TRBJ2-1; no clear D. With 1 base removed from V and 5 bases from J, the gap between germline ends came to 6 bases. Looked up from germline, CDR1 is MNHEY and CDR2 is SVGEGT. The CDR3 is 13 residues long. CDR3 loop: CASSYFGNNEQFF. DNA of the CDR3: TGTGCCAGCAGTTACTTTGGGAACAATGAGCAGTTCTTC.

The DNA of the CDR3 is TGCAGTGCTAGAGATTTGCGAGGGTTTGGATATGCAGATACGCAGTATTTT. Protein: CSARDLRGFGYADTQYF. The chain links TRBV20-1 to TRBJ2-3; possibly TRBD2 for D (5 bases). Germline V gene lookup returns CDR1 DFQATT and CDR2 SNEGSKA (reference sequence). V lost 0 bases and J 4 bases, leaving 20 bases between the germline ends. This CDR3 comprises 17 residues.

This clonotype was observed a few times. The chain combines TRBV29-1 with TRBJ2-3; possible D gene TRBD2, 6 bases. Germline values: CDR1 SQVTM, CDR2 ANQGSEA. The CDR3 covers 14 residues. Trimming removed 8 bases from V and 4 bases from J, with 19 bases in between. Written as DNA, the CDR3 is TGCAGCCAAGCCTTGGGGGAGGTCGCAGATACGCAGTATTTT. This translates into CSQALGEVADTQYF.

The chain recombines TRBV12-3 or TRBV12-4 with TRBJ1-2; no clear D gene. The CDR3 has 16 amino acids. With 6 bases removed from V and 1 base from J, the gap between germline ends came to 18 bases. CDR3 protein: CASSLPPRSFNYGYTF. As DNA, the CDR3 is TGTGCCAGCAGCTTACCGCCGAGGTCTTTTAACTATGGCTACACCTTC.

The rearrangement uses TRBV29-1 and TRBJ2-1; 14 bases map to TRBD2. The CDR3 runs 15 residues. Trimming at V came to 7 bases and at J to 7 bases, leaving 9 bases not matched to a gene. Germline CDR1 is SQVTM and CDR2 is ANQGSEA. CDR3: CSGSGTSGSRNEQFF. CDR3 bases: TGCAGCGGTAGCGGGACTAGCGGGAGCAGGAATGAGCAGTTCTTC.